This T cell receptor beta chain originates from a study of blood T cell repertoires in COVID-19. In the original processing: It was from reference gene primer amplification that nucleated cell counts were estimated. The assay was immunoSEQ multiplex PCR, and TCRdb's table has in-frame clones only and misses some. That table supplies the V and J calls and clone size; D and trimming were determined from the DNA. The sample has some 200,000 clones, roughly nine tenths seen once. This CDR3 comprises 14 residues. Germline CDR1 SGHRS, CDR2 YFSETQ. With 4 bases removed from V and 7 bases from J, the gap between germline ends came to 17 bases. Participant-reported clinical history was the basis for cohort assignment.

Sequenced sample: PBMCs or T cells enriched from blood (not recorded which). The chain combines TRBV5-1 with TRBJ1-1; the D gene is possibly TRBD1 (6 bases). This sequence was found in a woman under 30 who had recovered from COVID-19. The CDR3 protein is CASSGGRTELEAFF. Written as DNA, the CDR3 is TGCGCCAGCAGCGGAGGACGGACAGAACTTGAAGCTTTCTTT.